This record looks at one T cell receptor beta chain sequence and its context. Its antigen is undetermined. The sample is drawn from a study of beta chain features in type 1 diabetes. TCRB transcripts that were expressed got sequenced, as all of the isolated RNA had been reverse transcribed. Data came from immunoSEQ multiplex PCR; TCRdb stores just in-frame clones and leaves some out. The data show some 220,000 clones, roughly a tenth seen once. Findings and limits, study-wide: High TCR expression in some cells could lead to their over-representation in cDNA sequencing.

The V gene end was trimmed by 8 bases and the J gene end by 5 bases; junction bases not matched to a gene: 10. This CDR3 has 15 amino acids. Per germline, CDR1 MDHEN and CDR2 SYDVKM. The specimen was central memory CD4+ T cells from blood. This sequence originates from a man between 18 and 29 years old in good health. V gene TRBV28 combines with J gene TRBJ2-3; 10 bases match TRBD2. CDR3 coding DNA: TGTGCCAGCGGAAGGATAGCGGGAGGCGGAGATACGCAGTATTTT. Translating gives CASGRIAGGGDTQYF.